The T cell receptor beta chain described here comes from a study of regulatory T cells in long-lasting Graves disease. This clonotype was counted only a few times. What it binds is not known. Overall study results and limits: A reduction in accuracy may have resulted from the small sample size. Lower TCR diversity was seen in persistent Graves' patients than in newly diagnosed ones. Segments TRBV28, TRBJ1-2 and TRBJ2-5 showed preferential usage in persistent disease.

In building TCR beta libraries, iRepertoire HTBI primers were used together with Arm-PCR of CDR3 regions. Each CDR3 protein gets one entry after TCRdb re-called the multiplex PCR reads with MiXCR. The data show roughly 500,000 distinct CDR3 sequences, with more than 10% seen just once and roughly 9.3% held by the top ten. Looked up from germline, CDR1 is LNHDA and CDR2 is SQIVND (reference sequence). The CDR3 runs to 17 residues. Trimming shortened V by 5 bases and J by 2 bases, and 22 bases separated the two germline ends. Time point of the sample: newly diagnosed GD, antithyroid drugs for less than 3 months. PBMC-derived RNA was used for the TCR library. Another study also made use of these data, one on T cells in Graves' hyperthyroidism and ophthalmopathy. According to that study: Exclusions: uncontrolled infection, other autoimmune disease, pregnancy, lactation.

The V and J genes are TRBV19 and TRBJ2-7; D may be TRBD2 (5 bases). The TCR originated in a woman in her twenties or thirties with Graves disease. This specimen consisted of peripheral blood mononuclear cells (PBMCs), obtained at new diagnosis, from a patient treated with antithyroid drugs. CDR3 bases: TGTGCCAGTAGTCCGATGGGCGGGTGGAACAGTCCCTACGAGCAGTACTTC. It specifies CASSPMGGWNSPYEQYF.